The 23 T cell receptor beta chains in this list originate from one sample, sequenced in a study of blood T cell repertoires in COVID-19. Profiled with immunoSEQ multiplex PCR; TCRdb holds only in-frame clones, not every one. The table shows about 250,000 clones, with about nine tenths occurring only once. Sequenced material: PBMCs or T cells enriched from blood (not recorded which). These receptors all stem from a woman aged 45-60 years who had recovered from COVID-19.

This clone occurred a few times. The chain carries TRBV19 and TRBJ1-1; 8 nucleotides align to TRBD1. This CDR3 comprises 14 residues. The trim removed 7 bases at V and 0 bases at J, leaving 4 bases unmatched. Looked up from germline, CDR1 is LNHDA and CDR2 is SQIVND (reference sequence). CDR3 coding DNA: TGTGCCAGTATACTGACAGGGGTGAACACTGAAGCTTTCTTT. Translated: CASILTGVNTEAFF.

The chain combines TRBV6-2 or TRBV6-3 with TRBJ2-1, with 10 nucleotides matching TRBD2. V was clipped by 5 bases and J by 7 bases; unmatched bases: 11. This CDR3 has 16 residues. Germline assignment: CDR1 MNHEY and CDR2 SVGEGT. In DNA form, the CDR3 reads TGTGCCAGCAGTGGCGGGCTAGCGGGAGCGAGGAATGAGCAGTTCTTC. Its protein product is CASSGGLAGARNEQFF.

The chain recombines TRBV30 with TRBJ1-6; TRBD1 agrees at 9 bases. The J segment lost 2 bases and the V segment lost 2 bases, leaving 1 base of the junction unmatched. Germline lookup yields CDR1 GTSNPN and CDR2 SVGIG (reference sequence). The CDR3 covers 15 residues. DNA of the CDR3: TGTGCCTGGAGTAGACAGGGGGCCTATAATTCACCCCTCCACTTT. Protein product: CAWSRQGAYNSPLHF.

The chain combines TRBV19 with TRBJ1-1, with 9 nucleotides matching TRBD1. This CDR3 is 15 amino acids long. The trim removed 3 bases at V and 1 base at J, leaving 3 bases unmatched. CDR1 is LNHDA, CDR2 SQIVND, per germline (reference sequence). The CDR3 region has the DNA TGTGCCAGTAGTATCGCACAGGGGGCGAACACTGAAGCTTTCTTT. Translating it yields CASSIAQGANTEAFF.

The V gene is TRBV12-3 or TRBV12-4, the J gene TRBJ1-2; 9 positions match TRBD1. CDR3 length equals 13 residues. V was clipped by 8 bases and J by 6 bases; unmatched bases: 7. The CDR3 here is CASSTGGADGYTF. The CDR3 nucleotides read TGTGCCAGCTCCACAGGGGGCGCGGATGGCTACACCTTC.

The V gene is TRBV18, the J gene TRBJ2-1; 12 bases match TRBD2. Germline trimming cut 0 bases from V and 8 bases from J; bases unmatched to any gene: 8. Germline V gives CDR1 KGHSH, CDR2 LQKENI. This CDR3 has 17 residues. CDR3 loop: CASSPPGLAGGPDEQFF. The CDR3 DNA reads as TGTGCCAGCTCACCACCGGGGCTAGCGGGAGGGCCCGATGAGCAGTTCTTC.

The V gene is TRBV4-3, the J gene TRBJ2-7; the match to TRBD2 covers 14 bases. After removal of 0 bases from V and 2 bases from J, the junction contained 9 bases not matched to a gene. The CDR3 runs to 19 residues. CDR1 is LGHNA, CDR2 YSLEER, per germline. The CDR3, as DNA: TGCGCCAGCAGCCAAGATTGGGGGACTAGCGGGGGAAATGCCTACGAGCAGTACTTC. This encodes CASSQDWGTSGGNAYEQYF.

The rearrangement links TRBV6-5 to TRBJ2-7; D is possibly TRBD2 (5 bases). V lost 0 bases to trimming and J lost 13 bases, with 16 bases between them. This CDR3 contains 13 residues. CDR1 is MNHEY and CDR2 is SVGAGI in the germline V gene. The CDR3 DNA follows: TGTGCCAGCAGTTACTCGCTCGGGGAATTGAAATACTTC. This codes for CASSYSLGELKYF.

The J gene is TRBJ1-5, the V gene TRBV5-5; D gene uncertain. This CDR3 spans 13 amino acids. Germline CDR1 SGHKS, CDR2 YYEKEE (reference sequence). Trimming cost V 7 bases and J 5 bases, with 13 bases left between them. This chain's CDR3 is CASAVGSDQPQHF. CDR3 coding DNA: TGTGCCAGCGCCGTCGGCAGCGATCAGCCCCAGCATTTT.

This rearrangement joins TRBV28 to TRBJ1-5; D call uncertain. From germline, CDR1 is MDHEN and CDR2 SYDVKM. CDR3 length equals 14 residues. Trimming took off 7 bases at V and 0 bases at J, with 10 bases between the two ends. In nucleotides, the CDR3 is TGTGCCAGCACGCGTGCGTATAGCAATCAGCCCCAGCATTTT. This translates into CASTRAYSNQPQHF.

The chain combines TRBV12-3 or TRBV12-4 with TRBJ2-7, with D unresolved. CDR3 length: 11 residues. Trimming removed 2 bases from V and 4 bases from J, with 3 bases in between. CDR3 residues: CASSLTYEQYF. The CDR3 region has the DNA TGTGCCAGCAGTTTAACATACGAGCAGTACTTC.

The DNA for the CDR3 is TGTGCCAGCAGTTCCTCGACAACAGGGGGCAAGGACTATGGCTACACCTTC. Amino acid sequence: CASSSSTTGGKDYGYTF. The chain carries TRBV28 and TRBJ1-2; 9 positions agree with TRBD1. The CDR3 has 17 amino acids. J lost 3 bases, V lost 4 bases, and 12 bases had no gene match. Germline V gene data show CDR1 as MDHEN and CDR2 as SYDVKM.

This chain joins TRBV28 and TRBJ2-1, with 11 bases matching TRBD2. The junction had 10 bases not matched to a gene; V was cut back by 5 bases and J by 7 bases. This CDR3 comprises 16 residues. Germline V gene sequence: CDR1 MDHEN, CDR2 SYDVKM. The CDR3, as DNA: TGTGCCAGCAGTCCAATAGCGGGAGGGAAGGTAAATGAGCAGTTCTTC. It specifies CASSPIAGGKVNEQFF. The variable domain in full, completed from reference TRBV28 and TRBJ2-1, reads DVKVTQSSRYLVKRTGEKVFLECVQDMDHENMFWYRQDPGLGLRLIYFSYDVKMKEKGDIPEGYSVSREKKERFSLILESASTNQTSMYLCASSPIAGGKVNEQFFGPGTRLTVL.

This clone has a single count. The rearrangement joins TRBV4-1 to TRBJ1-2; TRBD1 agrees at 10 bases. The germline V gene has CDR1 MGHRA and CDR2 YSYEKL. V gave up 2 bases and J gave up 4 bases; unmatched junction bases: 7. There are 16 residues in the CDR3. The CDR3 here is CASSQFGQGVGYGYTF. The CDR3, as DNA: TGCGCCAGCAGCCAATTCGGACAGGGGGTCGGCTATGGCTACACCTTC.

This chain joins TRBV7-9 and TRBJ2-3; 8 bases agree with TRBD2. This CDR3 comprises 13 residues. V shed 3 bases, J shed 6 bases, and the junction held 2 bases outside the gene matches. Germline V gene lookup returns CDR1 SEHNR and CDR2 FQNEAQ (reference sequence). CDR3 nucleotides: TGTGCCAGCAGCTTGCGGGAGGCGGATACGCAGTATTTT. Protein sequence: CASSLREADTQYF.

The rearrangement uses TRBV2 and TRBJ2-5, with 9 bases matching TRBD1. There are 13 residues in the CDR3. With 8 bases clipped from V and 2 bases from J, the junction kept 3 bases outside the gene matches. Germline-derived CDR1 and CDR2 are SNHLY and FYNNEI. CDR3 region: CASRTGVQETQYF. For the CDR3, the DNA is TGTGCCAGCCGGACAGGGGTTCAAGAGACCCAGTACTTC.

The CDR3 DNA reads TGTGCCAGCAGCACTAGGACTACTCAAGAGACCCAGTACTTC. As protein: CASSTRTTQETQYF. The chain recombines TRBV21-1 with TRBJ2-5; TRBD2, the D gene given by the table, was not confirmed from the DNA. TRBV21-1 is annotated as a pseudogene. This CDR3 contains 14 residues.

The V and J genes are TRBV21-1 and TRBJ1-5; the listed D gene, TRBD1, was not tested against the DNA. TRBV21-1 is flagged as a pseudogene. The CDR3 has 18 amino acids. CDR3 bases: TGTGCCAGCAGCATCTTAAAGTCGCAGGGTATCTATAATCAGCCCCAGCATTTT. Residues: CASSILKSQGIYNQPQHF.

V and J are TRBV18 and TRBJ1-2; the D is unclear. In germline, CDR1 is KGHSH, CDR2 LQKENI. Trimming cost V 2 bases and J 4 bases, with 8 bases left between them. The CDR3 extends over 13 amino acids. In DNA form, the CDR3 reads TGTGCCAGCTCACCATCGTCGAGCTATGGCTACACCTTC. It yields the protein CASSPSSSYGYTF.

This chain links TRBV30 with TRBJ1-1, with D hard to call. The germline V and J ends were trimmed by 8 bases and 8 bases, with 6 bases remaining between them. Germline CDR1 reads GTSNPN; CDR2 reads SVGIG (reference sequence). The CDR3 is 8 residues long. The CDR3 DNA follows: TGTGCCCTGTTAGAAGCTTTCTTT. Encoded protein: CALLEAFF. The complete variable domain, with remaining parts taken from reference TRBV30 and TRBJ1-1, reads SQTIHQWPATLVQPVGSPLSLECTVEGTSNPNLYWYRQAAGRGLQLLFYSVGIGQISSEVPQNLSASRPQDRQFILSSKKLLLSDSGFYLCALLEAFFGQGTRLTVV.

The V call is TRBV4-2, the J call TRBJ1-5, with 8 bases fitting TRBD1. J was trimmed by 3 bases and V by 1 base; bases with no gene match: 5. The V gene's germline CDR1 is LGHNA and CDR2 YNFKEQ. The CDR3 has 16 residues. The CDR3 region has the DNA TGTGCCAGCAGCCAAGTCACGACAGGGGACAATCAGCCCCAGCATTTT. This sequence encodes CASSQVTTGDNQPQHF.

This clone was recorded only once. The chain uses TRBV5-1 and TRBJ1-1; 11 nucleotides line up with TRBD1. Germline CDR1 reads SGHRS; CDR2 reads YFSETQ. V gave up 5 bases and J gave up 5 bases; unmatched junction bases: 8. This CDR3 is 15 amino acids long. This chain's CDR3 is CASSHGQGAGTEAFF. The CDR3 DNA follows: TGCGCCAGCAGTCACGGACAGGGGGCAGGTACTGAAGCTTTCTTT. Variable domain in full (rest from reference TRBV5-1 and TRBJ1-1): KAGVTQTPRYLIKTRGQQVTLSCSPISGHRSVSWYQQTPGQGLQFLFEYFSETQRNKGNFPGRFSGRQFSNSRSEMNVSTLELGDSALYLCASSHGQGAGTEAFFGQGTRLTVV.

The J gene is TRBJ2-7, the V gene TRBV7-9, with D possibly being TRBD2 (6 bases). Germline V gene sequence: CDR1 SEHNR, CDR2 FQNEAQ (reference sequence). The CDR3 spans 15 residues. Trimming took off 5 bases at V and 2 bases at J, with 16 bases between the two ends. CDR3 sequence reads: CASSPGRGWTYEQYF. CDR3 DNA sequence: TGTGCCAGCAGCCCCGGGCGGGGCTGGACCTACGAGCAGTACTTC.